Described below is a single T cell receptor (beta chain) sequence and its context. Its specificity is unknown. Only in-frame clones appear in the TCRdb table, and some are missing; sequencing was by immunoSEQ multiplex PCR. Here the sample spans 38,000 or so clones, 70% to 90% being singletons. These data come from a study of PD-1 blockade in mismatch repair-deficient tumors. Every patient had mismatch repair deficiency by PCR or immunohistochemistry. Findings and limits, study-wide: Tumor-resident clones, often undetectable pretreatment in blood, expanded then contracted after pembrolizumab.

Trimming took 5 bases from V and 8 from J; bases not matched to a gene: 4. Germline V gene lookup returns CDR1 MNHNY and CDR2 SVGAGI (reference sequence). CDR3 length: 13 amino acids. Sequenced here: peripheral blood, sampled roughly 76 weeks after starting pembrolizumab. This clonotype was sampled from an adult with mismatch repair-deficient cancer. This rearrangement joins TRBV6-6 to TRBJ2-1; 9 nucleotides line up with TRBD2. The CDR3 here is CASSTGLAHEQFF. Here the CDR3 DNA reads TGTGCCAGCAGTACCGGACTAGCGCATGAGCAGTTCTTC.